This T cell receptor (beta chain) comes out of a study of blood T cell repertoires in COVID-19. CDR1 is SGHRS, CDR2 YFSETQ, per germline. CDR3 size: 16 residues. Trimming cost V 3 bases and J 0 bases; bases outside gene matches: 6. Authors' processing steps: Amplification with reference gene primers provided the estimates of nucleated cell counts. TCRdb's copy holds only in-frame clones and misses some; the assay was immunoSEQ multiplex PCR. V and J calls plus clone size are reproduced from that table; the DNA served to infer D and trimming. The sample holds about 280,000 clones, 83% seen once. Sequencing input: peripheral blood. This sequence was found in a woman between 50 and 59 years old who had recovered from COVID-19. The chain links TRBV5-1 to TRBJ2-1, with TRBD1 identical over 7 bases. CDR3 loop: CASSWGQPSSYNEQFF. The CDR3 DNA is TGCGCCAGCAGCTGGGGACAGCCAAGCTCCTACAATGAGCAGTTCTTC.